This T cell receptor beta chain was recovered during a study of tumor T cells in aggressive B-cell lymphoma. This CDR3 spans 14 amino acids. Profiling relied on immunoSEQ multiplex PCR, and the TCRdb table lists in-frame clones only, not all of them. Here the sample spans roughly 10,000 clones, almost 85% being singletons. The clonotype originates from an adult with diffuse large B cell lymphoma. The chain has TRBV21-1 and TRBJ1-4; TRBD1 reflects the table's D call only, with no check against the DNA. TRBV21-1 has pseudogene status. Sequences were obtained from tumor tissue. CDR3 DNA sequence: TGTGCCAGCAAATTACAGGGGAGAAATGAAAAACTGTTTTTT. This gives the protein CASKLQGRNEKLFF.